This T cell receptor beta chain was observed in a study of blood T cell repertoires in COVID-19. Study at large: Some COVID-19 samples were acute and others convalescent; all came from the United States, Italy and Spain. PBMCs, B-cell-depleted T cells, or T cells provided the cDNA or gDNA that made up the material.

In the authors' workflow: Estimation of nucleated cell counts relied on the amplification of reference gene primers. Assay: immunoSEQ multiplex PCR; the TCRdb copy retains only in-frame clones and omits some. D and trimming were read from the DNA, whereas the V and J calls and clone size are those reported in that table. The table records a few hundred thousand clones, about nine tenths of them present only once. Germline values: CDR1 SGHVS, CDR2 FQNEAQ. Trimming removed 0 bases from V and 11 bases from J; junction bases left unmatched: 10. CDR3 length: 15 amino acids. Source material: peripheral blood. The clonotype originates from a man aged 45-65 years with acute or convalescent COVID-19. The V gene is TRBV7-8, the J gene TRBJ1-5; 7 bases align to TRBD1. The CDR3 here is CASSLAPGQLRSQHF. The CDR3 nucleotides are TGTGCCAGCAGCTTAGCCCCGGGACAGTTGAGGTCCCAGCATTTT.